This T cell receptor beta chain was documented in a study of CD8+ T cells in alopecia areata. Notes on the study in general: Clonality in lesional scalp, especially alopecia totalis/universalis, exceeded that of normal scalp. Mice showed clearer TCR sharing than patients did, a gap that was possibly HLA-related.

cDNA prepared by RNA extraction and subsequent reverse transcription served as the template for sequencing. Sequenced by immunoSEQ multiplex PCR; TCRdb stores in-frame clones only, minus some. The sample includes roughly 250,000 clones, around 67% seen only once; the top ten take roughly 1.2%. As to this clone: What it binds is not known.

The CDR3 consists of 14 residues. Per the germline V gene, CDR1 is SGHTA and CDR2 is FQGNSA. The V end was cut by 5 bases, the J end by 7 bases, with 16 bases between. This receptor was taken from a human donor with alopecia areata. The sequencing here drew on CD4+ T cells sorted from blood, taken at week 0. The V gene is TRBV7-2, the J gene TRBJ2-3; D is perhaps TRBD2 (5 bases). The CDR3 nucleotides are TGTGCCAGCAGCCTAGGGATAGCGAGCCATACGCAGTATTTT. This codes for CASSLGIASHTQYF.